Following are 15 T cell receptor beta chains from one sample sequenced in a study of blood T cells in healthy people across ages. Using a J-beta primer mix together with a sample-barcoded 5' primer, a second PCR was run for about 6 to 12 cycles. TCRdb passed the 5' RACE reads through MiXCR, listing each CDR3 protein once. Among about 680,000 distinct CDR3 sequences listed, more than 40% were seen once. Sequencing was done on a sample of blood. These receptors were collected from a woman aged 60-75 years in good health.

This clonotype has a count of ten or more. The rearrangement links TRBV29-1 to TRBJ2-3; D gene uncertain. The CDR3 is made up of 14 amino acids. The germline V gene encodes CDR1 SQVTM and CDR2 ANQGSEA. V lost 1 base and J 5 bases, leaving 13 bases between the germline ends. The CDR3 sequence is CSVEGGPFGDTQYF. CDR3 DNA: TGCAGCGTTGAAGGAGGCCCCTTCGGAGATACGCAGTATTTT.

The sample holds a few counts of this clonotype. V usage is TRBV9 and J usage is TRBJ2-5; TRBD1 aligns across 9 bases. CDR1 is SGDLS and CDR2 is YYNGEE in the germline V gene. The CDR3 totals 16 residues. V trimming: 3 bases; J trimming: 5 bases; junction bases outside the gene matches: 11. CDR3 sequence: CASSDLGDRDQETQYF. Written as DNA, the CDR3 is TGTGCCAGCAGCGACCTTGGGGACAGGGATCAGGAGACCCAGTACTTC. Looking up the rest from reference TRBV9 and TRBJ2-5 gives the full variable domain: DSGVTQTPKHLITATGQRVTLRCSPRSGDLSVYWYQQSLDQGLQFLIQYYNGEERAKGNILERFSAQQFPDLHSELNLSSLELGDSALYFCASSDLGDRDQETQYFGPGTRLLVL.

Only a few counts were recorded for this clonotype. The chain carries TRBV28 and TRBJ2-7; D may be TRBD1 or TRBD2 (5 bases each). V gave up 8 bases and J gave up 0 bases, with 11 bases separating them. Germline loops: CDR1 MDHEN, CDR2 SYDVKM. This CDR3 spans 13 amino acids. The CDR3 sequence: CASAGTGSYEQYF. In nucleotides, the CDR3 is TGTGCCAGCGCCGGGACGGGCTCCTACGAGCAGTACTTC.

The chain recombines TRBV6-7 with TRBJ2-6; 10 bases match TRBD2. TRBV6-7 is an ORF, and what it does is uncertain. The CDR3 length is 15 residues. The V segment lost 5 bases and the J segment 2 bases; nucleotides outside the gene matches: 0. CDR3 nucleotides: TGTGCCAGCAGTGGGACTAGCGCTGGGGCCAACGTCCTGACTTTC. Translated: CASSGTSAGANVLTF.

In regard to this clonotype: The junction and the germline gene differ at one end; a read error may be behind it. The chain joins TRBV7-2 to TRBJ2-6; TRBD1 matches at 9 bases. Looked up from germline, CDR1 is SGHTA and CDR2 is FQGNSA. This CDR3 has 16 residues. The CDR3 loop reads CASSPRTGAGANALTF. In DNA form, the CDR3 reads TGTGCCAGCAGCCCGAGGACAGGGGCTGGGGCCAACGCCCTGACTTTC.

V and J are TRBV4-2 and TRBJ2-1; D gene ambiguous. Germline CDR1 LGHNA, CDR2 YNFKEQ. This CDR3 has 14 residues. Deletions cut 6 bases from V and 0 bases from J, with 9 bases between. CDR3 amino acids: CASSPRSSYNEQFF. In DNA, the CDR3 is TGTGCCAGCAGTCCCCGTAGCTCCTACAATGAGCAGTTCTTC.

The chain carries TRBV15 and TRBJ1-1, with a possible D match to TRBD1 (5 bases). Germline CDR1 is LNHNV and CDR2 is YYDKDF (reference sequence). This CDR3 has 14 residues. V lost 0 bases and J 8 bases, leaving 13 bases between the germline ends. CDR3 region: CATSRESGLGEAFF. The CDR3 DNA sequence: TGTGCCACCAGCAGAGAGTCAGGGTTGGGGGAAGCTTTCTTT.

V gene TRBV29-1 combines with J gene TRBJ2-3; D is perhaps TRBD1 (5 bases). The CDR3 sequence is 14 residues long. CDR1 and CDR2 (germline): SQVTM, ANQGSEA. Between the trimmed V and J ends, which lost 5 bases and 2 bases, there was a span of 14 bases. The CDR3 here is CSVPDSLPTDTQYF. CDR3 DNA: TGCAGCGTTCCCGACAGCCTACCCACAGATACGCAGTATTTT.

As for this clonotype: This may arise from a read error, as a much more abundant clone is one base away. This chain links TRBV7-2 with TRBJ1-2, with 10 bases lining up with TRBD1. This CDR3 spans 15 amino acids. V shed 2 bases, J shed 7 bases, and the junction held 7 bases outside the gene matches. Germline V gives CDR1 SGHTA, CDR2 FQGNSA. The CDR3 sequence is CASSLSPTGGAGYTF. The DNA for the CDR3 is TGTGCCAGCAGCTTATCTCCGACAGGGGGCGCTGGCTACACCTTC.

This clonotype was found a few times. V gene TRBV6-5 combines with J gene TRBJ2-7; D gene ambiguous. The J call is doubtful: the DNA matches TRBJ2-5 better. Germline loops: CDR1 MNHEY, CDR2 SVGAGI. The CDR3 has 15 residues. The CDR3 here is CASMRSPRKGETQYF. CDR3 in DNA: TGTGCCAGCATGAGGTCTCCAAGAAAGGGAGAGACCCAGTACTTC.

This chain links TRBV30 with TRBJ2-5; D is perhaps TRBD1 (6 bases). The J call is uncertain, as TRBJ2-7 better fits the DNA end. This CDR3 spans 14 amino acids. Germline assignment: CDR1 GTSNPN and CDR2 SVGIG (reference sequence). CDR3 sequence: CAWSEGQGFHEQYF. In DNA form, the CDR3 reads TGTGCCTGGAGTGAAGGGCAGGGGTTCCACGAGCAGTACTTC.

The chain couples TRBV10-3 to TRBJ2-4; 10 bases fit TRBD1. Matching the DNA end better, TRBJ2-7 makes the J call doubtful. Per the germline V gene, CDR1 is ENHRY and CDR2 is SYGVKD. The CDR3 totals 15 residues. CDR3 sequence reads: CAISERDRGSYEQYF. CDR3 nucleotide sequence: TGTGCCATCAGTGAGAGGGACAGGGGTTCCTACGAGCAGTACTTC.

This sequence joins TRBV19 and TRBJ2-1; possible D gene TRBD2, 6 bases. V was trimmed by 6 bases and J by 12 bases, leaving 9 bases between them. Germline CDR1 reads LNHDA; CDR2 reads SQIVND (reference sequence). The CDR3 length is 10 residues. DNA for the CDR3: TGTGCCAGTAGGGGAGGTTGGCAGTTCTTC. This sequence encodes CASRGGWQFF.

The genes are TRBV15 and TRBJ2-1; unclear D gene. V was clipped by 0 bases and J by 5 bases, with 11 bases between them. The CDR3 contains 15 residues. The germline V gene has CDR1 LNHNV and CDR2 YYDKDF (reference sequence). The CDR3 protein is CATSRDREGNNEQFF. Written as DNA, the CDR3 is TGTGCCACCAGCAGAGATCGAGAAGGCAACAATGAGCAGTTCTTC.

The chain combines TRBV7-2 with TRBJ1-1; TRBD1 agrees at 7 bases. CDR1 is SGHTA, CDR2 FQGNSA, per germline. Unmatched junction bases numbered 6, after V lost 0 bases and J lost 2 bases. This CDR3 region has 16 residues. The CDR3, as DNA: TGTGCCAGCAGCTTAGCGTATCACAGGGGAAACACTGAAGCTTTCTTT. This encodes CASSLAYHRGNTEAFF.